One and the same sample provided the 21 T cell receptor beta chains below, sequenced in a study of shared clonotypes between healthy human individuals. Produced via immunoSEQ multiplex PCR; TCRdb's table is partial and in-frame only. The sample holds about 2 million clones; 85% to 95% are singletons and the top ten take under 0.15%. Material for sequencing was naive CD4+ T cells sorted from blood. Subset indicated: CD45RA+ positively selected. These receptors were taken from a man aged 18 to 30 in good health.

This clone has just a few counts. The chain recombines TRBV5-4 with TRBJ1-6; possibly TRBD1 for D (5 bases). From germline, CDR1 is SGHNT and CDR2 YYREEE (reference sequence). CDR3 length: 16 amino acids. The V gene lost 4 bases and the J gene lost 10 bases, with 21 bases spanning the gap. The CDR3 sequence: CASSVQGRRWGSPLHF. CDR3 DNA sequence: TGTGCCAGCAGCGTTCAGGGACGTCGGTGGGGCTCACCCCTCCACTTT.

The chain uses TRBV7-9 and TRBJ2-3; perhaps TRBD1 as D (5 bases). The length of the CDR3 is 14 residues. Germline V gene lookup returns CDR1 SEHNR and CDR2 FQNEAQ (reference sequence). V was pared by 3 bases and J by 8 bases, with 15 bases between. CDR3 nucleotides: TGTGCCAGCAGCTTGGGGCAGTTACGCGGTACGCAGTATTTT. Protein sequence: CASSLGQLRGTQYF.

The chain links TRBV2 to TRBJ1-2; D remains unclear. The length of the CDR3 is 13 residues. V was pared by 7 bases and J by 8 bases, with 17 bases between. From germline, CDR1 is SNHLY and CDR2 FYNNEI. The CDR3 region has the DNA TGTGCCAGCAAACAGCTACCAGAACGCGGCTACACCTTC. It translates to CASKQLPERGYTF.

The chain has TRBV27 and TRBJ2-7; TRBD2 agrees at 10 bases. CDR3 length equals 18 residues. J was trimmed by 3 bases and V by 0 bases; bases with no gene match: 11. Germline CDR1 is MNHEY and CDR2 is SMNVEV (reference sequence). The CDR3, as DNA: TGTGCCAGCAGTTTATCTAGCCCTAGCGGGAGTATGGTCTACGAGCAGTACTTC. Its protein is CASSLSSPSGSMVYEQYF.

The rearrangement links TRBV29-1 to TRBJ1-6; perhaps TRBD1 as D (5 bases). The CDR3 is 14 residues long. V lost 5 bases, J lost 9 bases, and 17 bases lay in between. Germline V gives CDR1 SQVTM, CDR2 ANQGSEA. The CDR3 DNA follows: TGCAGCGTTCTCCTGGGGGAGAGAAGTTCACCCCTCCACTTT. Amino acids: CSVLLGERSSPLHF.

The chain recombines TRBV9 with TRBJ1-1; 11 bases are shared with TRBD1. Germline CDR1 is SGDLS and CDR2 is YYNGEE. Germline trimming cut 0 bases from V and 4 bases from J; bases unmatched to any gene: 11. This CDR3 is 18 amino acids long. The CDR3 here is CASSVVPGTGGGGTEAFF. CDR3 in DNA: TGTGCCAGCAGCGTAGTCCCCGGGACAGGGGGTGGTGGCACTGAAGCTTTCTTT.

The rearrangement uses TRBV2 and TRBJ2-3; 10 bases fit TRBD2. The V gene end was trimmed by 1 base and the J gene end by 6 bases; junction bases not matched to a gene: 7. CDR1 and CDR2 from the germline V gene are SNHLY and FYNNEI. There are 16 residues in the CDR3. CDR3 nucleotides: TGTGCCAGCAGTGAAGGGAGCGGGGGGGCTCGGGATACGCAGTATTTT. Its protein is CASSEGSGGARDTQYF.

The chain uses TRBV11-2 and TRBJ2-7; a weak D match, TRBD2 (7 bases). The germline CDR1 and CDR2 sequences are SGHAT and FQNNGV. The CDR3 covers 14 residues. V lost 0 bases, J lost 6 bases, and 12 bases lay in between. The CDR3 here is CASSLDRGAGEQYF. CDR3 bases: TGTGCCAGCAGCTTAGATCGGGGGGCTGGCGAGCAGTACTTC.

The V call is TRBV2, the J call TRBJ2-7; 10 nucleotides match TRBD1. J was trimmed by 4 bases and V by 8 bases; bases with no gene match: 5. The CDR3 is 13 amino acids. Looked up from germline, CDR1 is SNHLY and CDR2 is FYNNEI. The CDR3 region has the DNA TGTGCCAGCCTCCGGGACAGGGGTTACGAGCAGTACTTC. This translates into CASLRDRGYEQYF.

The rearrangement links TRBV11-2 to TRBJ2-7; maybe TRBD2 (5 bases). V was trimmed by 1 base and J by 1 base, leaving 17 bases between them. The CDR3 covers 17 residues. In germline, CDR1 is SGHAT, CDR2 FQNNGV. The CDR3 region has the DNA TGTGCCAGCAGCTTAGGCTTCACGGGCGGCGGGTCCTACGAGCAGTACTTC. This codes for CASSLGFTGGGSYEQYF.

The chain links TRBV27 to TRBJ2-2; D gene ambiguous. Deletions cut 3 bases from V and 7 bases from J, with 15 bases between. There are 15 residues in the CDR3. Germline-derived CDR1 and CDR2 are MNHEY and SMNVEV (reference sequence). The CDR3 coding sequence is TGTGCCAGCAGTTTGGTGTTGAGCGCCAGCGGGGAGCTGTTTTTT. It specifies CASSLVLSASGELFF.

The chain joins TRBV6-6 to TRBJ2-7; D gene ambiguous. The CDR3 contains 12 residues. Germline V gene lookup returns CDR1 MNHNY and CDR2 SVGAGI (reference sequence). V lost 6 bases and J 4 bases, leaving 10 bases between the germline ends. DNA of the CDR3: TGTGCCAGCAGCACGGTAGAGTACGAGCAGTACTTC. Protein product: CASSTVEYEQYF.

This chain joins TRBV25-1 and TRBJ2-5, with 10 bases matching TRBD1. The CDR3 length is 15 residues. Germline V gene data show CDR1 as MGHDK and CDR2 as SYGVNS. V trimming: 4 bases; J trimming: 7 bases; junction bases outside the gene matches: 9. The chain's CDR3 is CASSGATGGLGTQYF. The CDR3 DNA reads as TGTGCCAGCAGTGGCGCGACAGGGGGCCTCGGGACCCAGTACTTC.

The chain uses TRBV6-6 and TRBJ1-1; D remains ambiguous. The V end lost 6 bases, the J end lost 8 bases, and 13 bases lay between the germline ends. CDR1 is MNHNY and CDR2 is SVGAGI in the germline V gene (reference sequence). The CDR3 contains 12 residues. The CDR3 reads CASSNSHREAFF. The CDR3 DNA reads as TGTGCCAGCAGCAACAGCCACCGGGAAGCTTTCTTT.

The V gene is TRBV7-8, the J gene TRBJ2-7; D is perhaps TRBD2 (5 bases). This CDR3 region has 15 residues. The V end lost 0 bases, the J end lost 1 base, and 10 bases lay between the germline ends. Germline loops: CDR1 SGHVS, CDR2 FQNEAQ. The CDR3 protein is CASSLASGLSYEQYF. Written as DNA, the CDR3 is TGTGCCAGCAGCTTAGCAAGCGGACTTTCCTACGAGCAGTACTTC.

The chain employs TRBV6-1 and TRBJ2-7, with TRBD1 as a possible D gene (6 bases). Trimming left V 7 bases short and J 4 bases short, with 14 bases between. This CDR3 is 13 amino acids long. Germline-derived CDR1 and CDR2 are MNHNS and SASEGT. The CDR3: CASNSGVQYEQYF. The CDR3 bases are TGTGCCAGCAACTCAGGGGTTCAGTACGAGCAGTACTTC.

The rearrangement joins TRBV6-5 to TRBJ2-7, with 10 bases matching TRBD1. The CDR3 is 13 amino acids. J gave up 5 bases and V 5 bases, and 3 bases lay outside the gene matches. CDR1 is MNHEY and CDR2 is SVGAGI in the germline V gene. The CDR3 reads CASSRQGANEQYF. CDR3 nucleotide sequence: TGTGCCAGCAGTCGACAGGGGGCAAACGAGCAGTACTTC.

The chain recombines TRBV28 with TRBJ2-3, with 11 positions matching TRBD1. Germline trimming cut 6 bases from V and 5 bases from J; bases unmatched to any gene: 10. Germline CDR1 and CDR2: MDHEN and SYDVKM. This CDR3 has 16 amino acids. CDR3 region: CASSHSGTGGKDTQYF. The CDR3 bases are TGTGCCAGCAGCCACTCCGGGACAGGGGGAAAAGATACGCAGTATTTT.

The J gene is TRBJ2-4, the V gene TRBV21-1; the tabulated D call, TRBD2, remains unverified against the DNA. TRBV21-1 represents a pseudogene. The CDR3 extends over 17 amino acids. This CDR3 reads CASSNEEGTLAKNIQYF. The CDR3 coding sequence is TGTGCCAGCAGCAATGAGGAGGGGACCTTAGCCAAAAACATTCAGTACTTC.

This chain links TRBV7-9 with TRBJ2-7; TRBD2 matches at 7 bases. J lost 2 bases, V lost 1 base, and 11 bases had no gene match. This CDR3 is built from 17 residues. The V gene's germline CDR1 is SEHNR and CDR2 FQNEAQ (reference sequence). The CDR3 is CASSLGGWRETPYEQYF. The DNA of the CDR3 is TGTGCCAGCAGCTTAGGTGGTTGGCGGGAGACGCCCTACGAGCAGTACTTC.

Turning to this clone: Other DNA sequences in this sample translate to the same CDR3. The chain joins TRBV5-1 to TRBJ1-1; no reliable D call. V lost 2 bases and J lost 1, with 9 bases in between. In germline, CDR1 is SGHRS, CDR2 YFSETQ. This CDR3 comprises 14 residues. The CDR3 sequence: CASSLEGGNTEAFF. The CDR3 coding sequence is TGCGCCAGCAGCTTAGAGGGCGGGAACACTGAAGCTTTCTTT. Filled out from reference TRBV5-1 and TRBJ1-1, the complete variable domain reads KAGVTQTPRYLIKTRGQQVTLSCSPISGHRSVSWYQQTPGQGLQFLFEYFSETQRNKGNFPGRFSGRQFSNSRSEMNVSTLELGDSALYLCASSLEGGNTEAFFGQGTRLTVV.